The entry below describes one T cell receptor beta chain. The antigen is unknown. V lost 5 bases to trimming and J lost 2 bases, with 6 bases between them. Germline CDR1 is MDHEN and CDR2 is SYDVKM. This CDR3 is 12 amino acids long. Researchers ran the PCR with 60 Vbeta and 13 Jbeta primers. Using immunoSEQ multiplex PCR, the repertoire was profiled, and TCRdb retains in-frame clones only, with some absent. Among fewer than 300,000 clones listed, under 90% were seen once. These data belong to a study of cytomegalovirus exposure and HLA in healthy donors. The overall study: Earlier, 110 million or so unique TCR beta sequences were recovered from some 200 million T cells by an analysis.

Study-wide results and limits: It was reportedly the case that the classifier diagnosed cytomegalovirus status with high specificity and sensitivity. In all likelihood, a cluster of highly shared sequence variants was a sequencing artifact. When a later analysis was performed, an Asian-associated ancestry cluster reportedly had fewer N-insertions than the approximately 680-donor mean.

The V call is TRBV28, the J call TRBJ1-1; D is ambiguous. The receptor was derived from a girl aged 2 to 9 in good health and CMV-seronegative. The sequenced sample was PBMCs. The CDR3 DNA is TGTGCCAGCAGTCTTATCAACACTGAAGCTTTCTTT. Protein sequence: CASSLINTEAFF. Combining the CDR3 with reference TRBV28 and TRBJ1-1 gives the whole variable domain DVKVTQSSRYLVKRTGEKVFLECVQDMDHENMFWYRQDPGLGLRLIYFSYDVKMKEKGDIPEGYSVSREKKERFSLILESASTNQTSMYLCASSLINTEAFFGQGTRLTVV.